A selection of T cell receptor beta chains follows, all from one sample in a study of blood T cells in healthy people across ages. Using its own MiXCR run on the 5' RACE reads, TCRdb lists one record per CDR3 protein. The data contain around 1,700,000 distinct CDR3 sequences, under 30% of them singletons. The source material was blood. Source of these receptors: a woman aged 30 to 39 in good health. Each CDR3 is given with its conserved first and last residue. The order of the fields is D gene, V gene, clone size, J gene, CDR3 protein, CDR3 DNA. D genes are given only for firm matches. Clone size is not always given. Where it is, it says once, few, many or a class for expanded clones.

NA	TRBV5-6	few	TRBJ2-5	CASSLGRARIQETQYF	TGTGCCAGCAGCTTGGGCAGAGCCAGGATCCAAGAGACCCAGTACTTC
TRBD1	TRBV20-1	NA	TRBJ2-3	CSAPPGGQGADTQYF	TGCAGTGCTCCCCCTGGGGGACAGGGGGCAGATACGCAGTATTTT
NA	TRBV24-1	NA	TRBJ2-3	CATSEDSYTQYF	TGTGCCACCAGTGAGGACAGCTATACGCAGTATTTT
TRBD1	TRBV7-2	few	TRBJ1-5	CASSPWDRTTGQPQHF	TGTGCCAGCAGCCCATGGGACAGGACAACGGGTCAGCCCCAGCATTTT
NA	TRBV10-3	NA	TRBJ2-1	CAISEWSSYNEQFF	TGTGCCATCAGTGAGTGGAGCTCCTACAATGAGCAGTTCTTC
NA	TRBV12-3/TRBV12-4	NA	TRBJ2-7	CASTSGLGEQYF	TGTGCCAGCACCTCGGGTTTGGGAGAGCAGTACTTC
TRBD1	TRBV5-1	many	TRBJ2-5	CASSTQGDIQETQYF	TGCGCCAGCAGCACACAGGGGGATATCCAAGAGACCCAGTACTTC
NA	TRBV9	NA	TRBJ2-3	CASSALNKYPGDTQYF	TGTGCCAGCAGCGCCCTCAATAAGTATCCGGGAGATACGCAGTATTTT
NA	TRBV19	NA	TRBJ2-1	CASSIDLDSGNEQFF	TGCGCCAGTAGTATAGATTTGGACTCGGGGAATGAGCAGTTCTTC
NA	TRBV9	NA	TRBJ1-2	CASSVGYSNYGYTF	TGTGCCAGCAGCGTTGGATACTCTAACTATGGCTACACCTTC
NA	TRBV20-1	NA	TRBJ2-3	CSARDGGLGTDTQYF	TGCAGTGCTAGAGATGGCGGGTTGGGGACAGATACGCAGTATTTT
TRBD2	TRBV7-6	many	TRBJ2-1	CASSLGLAGGGNEQFF	TGTGCCAGCAGCTTAGGACTAGCGGGAGGGGGAAATGAGCAGTTCTTC
TRBD2	TRBV11-2	many	TRBJ2-3	CASSLDLRGRGTPTDTQYF	TGTGCCAGCAGCTTAGATCTCAGAGGGCGGGGGACCCCCACAGATACGCAGTATTTT
NA	TRBV14	NA	TRBJ1-2	CASSQVYGYGYTF	TGTGCCAGCAGCCAAGTTTACGGCTATGGCTACACCTTC
NA	TRBV20-1	NA	TRBJ2-6	CSARPSGSQFGANVLTF	TGCAGTGCTAGGCCTAGTGGGTCCCAGTTTGGGGCCAACGTCCTGACTTTC
TRBD2	TRBV20-1	NA	TRBJ2-1	CSARDPQAGGPGEQFF	TGCAGTGCTAGAGACCCCCAAGCGGGGGGGCCTGGTGAGCAGTTCTTC
TRBD1	TRBV12-3/TRBV12-4	NA	TRBJ2-6	CASRSDRVSGANVLTF	TGTGCCAGCAGGTCGGACAGGGTCTCTGGGGCCAACGTCCTGACTTTC
TRBD1	TRBV6-6	few	TRBJ2-5	CASSSLGTGGAETQYF	TGTGCCAGCAGTTCCCTCGGGACAGGGGGCGCGGAGACCCAGTACTTC
NA	TRBV4-3	NA	TRBJ1-2	CASSQGTSRDYGYTF	TGCGCCAGCAGCCAAGGCACGTCCAGGGACTATGGCTACACCTTC
TRBD1	TRBV20-1	many	TRBJ2-1	CSARELGQGENEQFF	TGCAGTGCTAGAGAGCTAGGACAGGGAGAAAATGAGCAGTTCTTC
NA	TRBV12-3/TRBV12-4	NA	TRBJ1-6	CASNKARGSQSSLHF	TGTGCCAGCAACAAGGCGCGGGGTTCGCAGTCATCCCTCCACTTT
TRBD1	TRBV6-5	few	TRBJ2-1	CASSWTGPYNEQFF	TGTGCCAGCAGCTGGACAGGGCCTTACAATGAGCAGTTCTTC
TRBD1	TRBV27	many	TRBJ2-7	CASSFRGGRGSNEQYF	TGTGCCAGCAGTTTTAGGGGCGGCAGGGGGAGCAACGAGCAGTACTTC
TRBD1	TRBV5-4	NA	TRBJ2-3	CASGTRDRGTTDTQYF	TGTGCCAGCGGAACCCGGGACAGGGGGACCACAGATACGCAGTATTTT
NA	TRBV2	NA	TRBJ2-3	CAGDEGETDTQYF	TGTGCCGGCGACGAGGGGGAGACAGATACGCAGTATTTT
NA	TRBV2	NA	TRBJ2-7	CASSEERQTLYEQYF	TGTGCCAGCAGTGAAGAAAGACAAACACTCTACGAGCAGTACTTC
TRBD2	TRBV2	NA	TRBJ2-1	CASDREGQYNEQFF	TGTGCCAGCGACCGGGAGGGTCAGTACAATGAGCAGTTCTTC
TRBD1	TRBV20-1	NA	TRBJ1-5	CSARDGTGGFQPQHF	TGCAGTGCTAGAGATGGGACAGGGGGTTTTCAGCCCCAGCATTTT
NA	TRBV7-6	NA	TRBJ2-2	CASSLEAQVGYTGELFF	TGTGCCAGCAGCTTAGAGGCACAGGTCGGGTACACCGGGGAGCTGTTTTTT
TRBD2	TRBV4-2	few	TRBJ2-1	CASSQPTSGGNNEQFF	TGTGCCAGCAGCCAACCGACTAGCGGGGGAAACAATGAGCAGTTCTTC
NA	TRBV20-1	many	TRBJ2-7	CSAREGAKYEQYF	TGCAGTGCTAGAGAGGGCGCGAAATACGAGCAGTACTTC
NA	TRBV28	once	TRBJ2-7	CASTRGAEIQYF	TGTGCCAGCACACGTGGGGCCGAGATCCAGTACTTC
TRBD1	TRBV6-5	NA	TRBJ1-1	CASSSYGRGVEAFF	TGTGCCAGCAGTTCATATGGCAGGGGGGTCGAAGCTTTCTTT
NA	TRBV27	NA	TRBJ2-1	CASSLLGGPEQFF	TGTGCCAGCAGTTTATTGGGGGGGCCTGAGCAGTTCTTC
TRBD2	TRBV6-1	NA	TRBJ2-1	CASSEYGGSFYNEQFF	TGTGCCAGCAGTGAATACGGCGGGAGTTTCTACAATGAGCAGTTCTTC
NA	TRBV5-1	NA	TRBJ1-1	CASSPSQNWGRGAFF	TGCGCCAGCAGCCCTAGCCAGAATTGGGGGCGTGGAGCTTTCTTT
NA	TRBV24-1	NA	TRBJ2-3	CATSDLGRGNSDTQYF	TGTGCCACCAGTGATTTGGGACGGGGGAATTCAGATACGCAGTATTTT
TRBD1	TRBV6-6	NA	TRBJ2-7	CAGSMDRGGRYEQYF	TGTGCCGGCAGTATGGACAGGGGCGGTCGGTACGAGCAGTACTTC
NA	TRBV7-9	NA	TRBJ1-1	CASSFPGTSSEAFF	TGTGCCAGCAGCTTCCCGGGGACCTCCTCTGAAGCTTTCTTT
NA	TRBV29-1	many	TRBJ2-7	CSVDQGPSYEQYF	TGCAGCGTTGATCAGGGGCCCTCCTACGAGCAGTACTTC
NA	TRBV2	many	TRBJ1-4	CASSATRTNEKLFF	TGTGCCAGCAGCGCGACAAGGACTAATGAAAAACTGTTTTTT
NA	TRBV27	few	TRBJ1-2	CASSFRSTGTLFYGYTF	TGTGCCAGCAGTTTCCGATCGACCGGAACCCTTTTCTATGGCTACACCTTC
TRBD1	TRBV12-3/TRBV12-4	many	TRBJ2-3	CASSRAGTGVKDTQYF	TGTGCCAGCAGTCGGGCAGGGACAGGGGTGAAAGATACGCAGTATTTT
TRBD1	TRBV18	NA	TRBJ1-5	CASSPGTGKNQPQHF	TGTGCCAGCTCTCCCGGGACAGGGAAGAATCAGCCCCAGCATTTT
TRBD2	TRBV27	NA	TRBJ2-1	CASSPTILRGTSGASSYNEQFF	TGTGCCAGCAGTCCAACAATACTCCGGGGGACTAGCGGGGCTAGCTCCTACAATGAGCAGTTCTTC
NA	TRBV29-1	NA	TRBJ2-6	CSVPEESGANVLTF	TGCAGCGTTCCTGAAGAGTCAGGGGCCAACGTCCTGACTTTC
TRBD1	TRBV6-5	many	TRBJ2-7	CASSKSWTGFYEQYF	TGTGCCAGCAGCAAATCCTGGACAGGGTTTTACGAGCAGTACTTC
TRBD2	TRBV7-2	NA	TRBJ2-7	CASSSLRGVNEQYF	TGTGCCAGCAGCTCCCTGCGGGGGGTCAACGAGCAGTACTTC
TRBD1	TRBV7-2	NA	TRBJ2-2	CASSAFPRTGAGELFF	TGTGCCAGCAGCGCATTTCCCCGGACAGGGGCCGGGGAGCTGTTTTTT
NA	TRBV14	NA	TRBJ2-1	CASSQTRGDEQFF	TGTGCCAGCAGCCAAACCAGGGGCGATGAGCAGTTCTTC
TRBD1	TRBV7-2	NA	TRBJ2-3	CASSLAGTDTDTQYF	TGTGCCAGCAGCTTAGCGGGGACAGACACAGATACGCAGTATTTT
NA	TRBV7-2	NA	TRBJ2-7	CASGGRDKSYEQYF	TGTGCCAGCGGGGGCCGGGACAAGTCGTACGAGCAGTACTTC
NA	TRBV4-3	NA	TRBJ2-1	CASSRPRLGNNEQFF	TGCGCCAGCAGCCGCCCCCGTCTAGGCAACAATGAGCAGTTCTTC
NA	TRBV6-6	few	TRBJ1-5	CATALRGRGDSNQPQHF	TGTGCCACGGCTCTACGGGGGAGAGGGGATAGCAATCAGCCCCAGCATTTT
NA	TRBV29-1	many	TRBJ1-2	CSVDSGDGYTF	TGCAGCGTTGATTCGGGTGATGGCTACACCTTC
NA	TRBV7-2	NA	TRBJ2-3	CASSPWREDTQCF	TGTGCCAGCAGCCCGTGGCGTGAGGATACGCAGTGTTTT
NA	TRBV7-2	many	TRBJ2-7	CASSKDIAPYEQYF	TGTGCCAGCAGCAAAGACATTGCGCCTTACGAGCAGTACTTC